The T cell receptor beta chain described here comes from a study of cytomegalovirus exposure and HLA in healthy donors. General observations from the study: TCR clusters originating in the first cohort tended to co-occur in the 120 validation repertoires, according to a later analysis. Both high specificity and high sensitivity reportedly marked the classifier's diagnosis of cytomegalovirus status. The listing of 150 to 200 TCR beta chains classed them as cytomegalovirus-associated.

Details on this clone: Its specificity is unknown.

Clones were sequenced by immunoSEQ multiplex PCR, and TCRdb holds only the in-frame ones, with some missing. The sample gives over 250,000 clones, 75% to 90% of which show up once; more than 0.9% is in the top ten. Looked up from germline, CDR1 is SGHDT and CDR2 is YYEEEE. The CDR3 is made up of 16 amino acids. V trimming: 0 bases; J trimming: 0 bases; junction bases outside the gene matches: 4. The sequence was obtained from a woman aged 25 to 39 in good health and CMV-seropositive. This chain joins TRBV5-6 and TRBJ1-1, with 8 positions matching TRBD1. Sequenced input: PBMCs. The CDR3: CASSLAWDRMNTEAFF. CDR3 nucleotide sequence: TGTGCCAGCAGCTTGGCTTGGGACAGGATGAACACTGAAGCTTTCTTT.